This TCR beta chain was sequenced for a study of PD-1 blockade in classical Hodgkin lymphoma. This sample's time point: cycle 4 day 1 (C4D1), after more than five weeks of nivolumab. All patients relapsed after autologous stem cell transplantation, and brentuximab vedotin exposure varied. Sequenced by immunoSEQ multiplex PCR; TCRdb stores in-frame clones only, minus some. The data contain under 45,000 clones, 66% of them singletons. Per germline, CDR1 SGDLS and CDR2 YYNGEE. The CDR3 has 13 amino acids. V dropped 6 bases and J dropped 4 bases, with 13 bases sitting between them. V is TRBV9 and J is TRBJ1-2; D is unresolved. Sequencing used peripheral blood mononuclear cells (PBMCs), obtained before the fourth cycle of nivolumab. The sequence derives from a human donor with classical Hodgkin lymphoma. CDR3 in DNA: TGTGCCAGCACGGGGTGGGGAGTCTATGGCTACACCTTC. It is translated as CASTGWGVYGYTF.